This T cell receptor beta chain was identified during a study of STAT5B mutations in CD4+ large granular lymphocyte leukemia. Sequencing was at survey level. TCRdb keeps only in-frame clones here, not all; method: immunoSEQ multiplex PCR. The table lists about 33,000 clones, around 70% of them singletons, with 0.29% in the top ten. The germline V gene encodes CDR1 LNHDA and CDR2 SQIVND (reference sequence). Deletions cut 6 bases from V and 1 base from J, with 13 bases between. The CDR3 contains 15 residues. The TCR comes from a human donor in good health. Material for sequencing was CD4+ T cells from blood buffy coats. J is TRBJ1-5 and V is TRBV19, with a weak D call TRBD1 (5 bases). The CDR3 is CASRDITGSNQPQHF. For the CDR3, the DNA is TGTGCCAGTAGGGACATCACGGGGAGCAATCAGCCCCAGCATTTT.